One and the same sample provided the 9 T cell receptor beta chains below, sequenced in a study of blood T cell repertoires in COVID-19. Clones were sequenced by immunoSEQ multiplex PCR, and TCRdb holds only the in-frame ones, with some missing. The sample yields approximately 100,000 clones, roughly four fifths seen once. Sequenced: peripheral blood. These TCRs come from an older man with active or convalescent COVID-19.

The gene calls are TRBV19 and TRBJ2-3; TRBD2 matches 10 bases. Germline-derived CDR1 and CDR2 are LNHDA and SQIVND (reference sequence). Trimming removed 10 bases from V and 2 bases from J; junction bases left unmatched: 6. The CDR3 sequence is 14 residues long. The CDR3 region has the DNA TGTGCCACTCCCCTAGCGGGAGACACAGATACGCAGTATTTT. Translation gives CATPLAGDTDTQYF.

CDR3 sequence reads: CASSVGTGGLLYGYTF. For the CDR3, the DNA is TGTGCCAGCAGCGTCGGGACAGGGGGCCTCCTCTATGGCTACACCTTC. V is TRBV5-4 and J is TRBJ1-2; TRBD1 aligns across 12 bases. Germline loops: CDR1 SGHNT, CDR2 YYREEE (reference sequence). V dropped 4 bases and J dropped 4; count of bases not matched to a gene: 8. The CDR3 sequence is 16 residues long.

The chain recombines TRBV5-1 with TRBJ2-1; 10 bases map to TRBD1. Germline trimming cut 0 bases from V and 4 bases from J; bases unmatched to any gene: 4. CDR3 length: 16 amino acids. Germline CDR1 and CDR2: SGHRS and YFSETQ. The CDR3 DNA is TGCGCCAGCAGCTTGGCAGACAGGGGGCTTTACAATGAGCAGTTCTTC. Protein: CASSLADRGLYNEQFF. The variable domain in full, with the rest retrieved from reference TRBV5-1 and TRBJ2-1, is KAGVTQTPRYLIKTRGQQVTLSCSPISGHRSVSWYQQTPGQGLQFLFEYFSETQRNKGNFPGRFSGRQFSNSRSEMNVSTLELGDSALYLCASSLADRGLYNEQFFGPGTRLTVL.

CDR3 protein: CASSRNTGNNQPQHF. The CDR3 DNA sequence: TGTGCCAGCAGCCGTAATACAGGGAACAATCAGCCCCAGCATTTT. This chain links TRBV7-9 with TRBJ1-5; D is possibly TRBD1 (6 bases). Trimming left V 5 bases short and J 3 bases short, with 14 bases between. The length of the CDR3 is 15 residues. Germline-derived CDR1 and CDR2 are SEHNR and FQNEAQ (reference sequence).

V is TRBV11-1 and J is TRBJ2-1, with D tentatively TRBD2 (5 bases). Trimming removed 4 bases at V and 5 bases at J, with 12 bases between. Germline assignment: CDR1 SGHAT and CDR2 FQDESV (reference sequence). This CDR3 has 14 amino acids. The CDR3 is CASSSRLTNNEQFF. The CDR3 bases are TGTGCCAGCAGCTCGAGACTAACGAACAATGAGCAGTTCTTC. The variable domain in full, with the rest retrieved from reference TRBV11-1 and TRBJ2-1, is EAEVAQSPRYKITEKSQAVAFWCDPISGHATLYWYRQILGQGPELLVQFQDESVVDDSQLPKDRFSAERLKGVDSTLKIQPAELGDSAMYLCASSSRLTNNEQFFGPGTRLTVL.

This clone came up once. The chain recombines TRBV6-1 with TRBJ1-4; D gene uncertain. V was cut by 2 bases and J by 11 bases, with 9 bases left in between. Germline V gene lookup returns CDR1 MNHNS and CDR2 SASEGT. This CDR3 comprises 12 residues. The CDR3: CASSEYEMKLFF. The CDR3 DNA sequence: TGTGCCAGCAGTGAATACGAGATGAAACTGTTTTTT.

V gene TRBV12-3 or TRBV12-4 combines with J gene TRBJ1-3, with D possibly matching TRBD1 (6 bases). The ends were cut back, 11 bases at V and 3 bases at J, with 14 bases in the middle. This CDR3 contains 13 residues. The CDR3 sequence: CASFRGFGNTIYF. Here the CDR3 DNA reads TGTGCCTCCTTCAGGGGATTTGGAAACACCATATATTTT.

The chain joins TRBV14 to TRBJ1-1; D not resolved. CDR1 is SGHDN, CDR2 FVKESK, per germline. Trimming cost V 4 bases and J 1 base, with 10 bases left between them. The CDR3 loop spans 14 amino acids. The CDR3 spells CASSPLGGNTEAFF. The CDR3 DNA reads as TGTGCCAGCAGCCCGTTGGGAGGGAACACTGAAGCTTTCTTT.

The chain is built from TRBV28 and TRBJ2-7; D not certain. The CDR3 extends over 11 amino acids. Germline V gene data show CDR1 as MDHEN and CDR2 as SYDVKM. V shed 3 bases and J shed 5 bases, with 5 bases lying between them. CDR3 sequence reads: CASSFRNEQYF. The CDR3 bases are TGTGCCAGCAGTTTCAGGAACGAGCAGTACTTC.